The 13 T cell receptor beta chains below come from one sample, sequenced in a study of cytomegalovirus exposure and HLA in healthy donors. Amplification used 60 Vbeta primers and 13 Jbeta primers. Generated by immunoSEQ multiplex PCR, the TCRdb table keeps only in-frame clones and is missing some. The repertoire holds roughly 180,000 clones, with about 83% as singletons. The source material was PBMCs. These receptors were collected from a girl aged 10 to 17 in good health and CMV-seropositive.

The genes are TRBV19 and TRBJ2-3; perhaps TRBD1 as D (5 bases). CDR3 length: 13 amino acids. CDR1 is LNHDA, CDR2 SQIVND, per germline (reference sequence). V shed 5 bases and J shed 5 bases, with 11 bases lying between them. The CDR3 here is CASSSARVDTQYF. CDR3 in DNA: TGTGCCAGTAGTTCCGCCAGGGTAGATACGCAGTATTTT.

The chain couples TRBV12-5 to TRBJ1-2; D gene unclear. The CDR3 covers 12 residues. V lost 1 base and J lost 7, with 7 bases in between. The V gene's germline CDR1 is LGHNT and CDR2 FRNRAP. CDR3 coding DNA: TGTGCTAGTGGTTTGGAAATCGGTGGCTACACCTTC. This translates into CASGLEIGGYTF.

The chain carries TRBV27 and TRBJ1-1; 12 nucleotides align to TRBD1. There are 18 residues in the CDR3. Germline loops: CDR1 MNHEY, CDR2 SMNVEV (reference sequence). Trimming cost V 7 bases and J 7 bases; bases outside gene matches: 19. The CDR3, as DNA: TGTGCCAGCATTAAAACTTCAGGGACAGGGGGCGGTTATGGTGAAGCTTTCTTT. As protein: CASIKTSGTGGGYGEAFF.

CDR3 coding DNA: TGTGCCAGCAGCTTTTACCGGGACAGGGAGGTGGAAAAACTGTTTTTT. As protein: CASSFYRDREVEKLFF. This chain uses TRBV11-1 with TRBJ1-4, with TRBD1 matching over 9 bases. Germline values: CDR1 SGHAT, CDR2 FQDESV (reference sequence). The junction had 10 bases not matched to a gene; V was cut back by 3 bases and J by 8 bases. The CDR3 loop spans 16 amino acids.

V usage is TRBV2 and J usage is TRBJ1-5; a possible D gene is TRBD1 (6 bases). The germline V and J ends were trimmed by 5 bases and 2 bases, with 10 bases remaining between them. Germline V gene lookup returns CDR1 SNHLY and CDR2 FYNNEI. The CDR3 totals 14 residues. The CDR3 sequence: CASSYRTGNQPQHF. CDR3 coding DNA: TGTGCCAGCAGTTATCGGACAGGCAATCAGCCCCAGCATTTT.

This clone appeared a single time. The genes are TRBV11-3 and TRBJ2-1, with a weak D call TRBD2 (5 bases). The CDR3 contains 15 residues. The V gene lost 1 base and the J gene lost 4 bases, with 11 bases spanning the gap. Per the germline V gene, CDR1 is SGHNT and CDR2 is YENEEA. This CDR3 is CASSLVGPGYNEQFF. DNA of the CDR3: TGTGCCAGCAGCTTAGTAGGTCCGGGGTACAATGAGCAGTTCTTC.

This sequence joins TRBV2 and TRBJ2-1, with D possibly TRBD1 on 5 matching bases. The V gene lost 4 bases and the J gene lost 9 bases, with 10 bases spanning the gap. The CDR3 covers 12 residues. Germline V gives CDR1 SNHLY, CDR2 FYNNEI. The CDR3 DNA reads TGTGCCAGCAGTGGGGGCACGGGTGAGCAGTTCTTC. Amino acids: CASSGGTGEQFF.

Remarks on this clone: Other DNA sequences in this sample translate to the same CDR3. The chain carries TRBV9 and TRBJ1-1; 12 bases line up with TRBD1. Germline values: CDR1 SGDLS, CDR2 YYNGEE. CDR3 size: 17 residues. After removal of 3 bases from V and 0 bases from J, the junction contained 6 bases not matched to a gene. The CDR3 region has the DNA TGTGCCAGCAGCGCCGGGACAGGGGGCCTGATGAACACTGAAGCTTTCTTT. Translating gives CASSAGTGGLMNTEAFF.

V usage is TRBV7-2 and J usage is TRBJ1-1, with TRBD1 matching 9 bases. Germline trimming cut 1 base from V and 0 bases from J; bases unmatched to any gene: 12. The CDR3 extends over 19 amino acids. CDR1 is SGHTA, CDR2 FQGNSA, per germline. The CDR3 DNA sequence: TGTGCCAGCAGCTTAGGAGGAGTGTGGGGGACAGGGATGAACACTGAAGCTTTCTTT. This encodes CASSLGGVWGTGMNTEAFF.

V and J are TRBV18 and TRBJ1-3; 10 bases align to TRBD1. The CDR3 loop spans 16 amino acids. Looked up from germline, CDR1 is KGHSH and CDR2 is LQKENI. The V gene end was trimmed by 5 bases and the J gene end by 5 bases; junction bases not matched to a gene: 9. CDR3 loop: CASSSGTGETRNTIYF. CDR3 DNA: TGTGCCAGCTCATCCGGGACAGGGGAAACAAGAAACACCATATATTTT. The variable domain in full, completed from reference TRBV18 and TRBJ1-3, reads NAGVMQNPRHLVRRRGQEARLRCSPMKGHSHVYWYRQLPEEGLKFMVYLQKENIIDESGMPKERFSAEFPKEGPSILRIQQVVRGDSAAYFCASSSGTGETRNTIYFGEGSWLTVV.

The genes are TRBV5-5 and TRBJ2-4, with 8 bases identical to TRBD1. V gave up 3 bases and J gave up 6 bases; unmatched junction bases: 5. The germline gives CDR1 SGHKS, CDR2 YYEKEE (reference sequence). The CDR3 has 14 amino acids. Written as DNA, the CDR3 is TGTGCCAGCAGCTCCCCCGGGACAGGAAACATTCAGTACTTC. Translated: CASSSPGTGNIQYF.

This clone occurred once. The V and J genes are TRBV5-6 and TRBJ1-1; D might be TRBD1 (6 bases). The germline V gene has CDR1 SGHDT and CDR2 YYEEEE. The V gene lost 6 bases and the J gene lost 1 base, with 16 bases spanning the gap. The CDR3 runs to 15 residues. The CDR3 sequence: CASTTTLGANTEAFF. CDR3 nucleotide sequence: TGTGCCAGCACCACCACACTGGGGGCGAACACTGAAGCTTTCTTT.

This rearrangement joins TRBV5-6 to TRBJ1-6; 8 bases map to TRBD1. Germline trimming cut 1 base from V and 8 bases from J; bases unmatched to any gene: 5. Germline CDR1 SGHDT, CDR2 YYEEEE. CDR3 length equals 15 residues. In DNA, the CDR3 is TGTGCCAGCAGCTTGACACAGGGGGTTGATTCACCCCTCCACTTT. Translating gives CASSLTQGVDSPLHF.